The rows below give T cell receptor beta chains drawn from one sample of a study of blood T cell repertoires in COVID-19. Sequenced by immunoSEQ multiplex PCR; TCRdb stores in-frame clones only, minus some. Of approximately 200,000 clones listed, 75% to 90% were seen once; the top ten hold 5.1%. Source material: peripheral blood. The receptors come from a human donor in a cohort sampled during active COVID-19. The CDR3 runs from the conserved cysteine through the conserved F or W. Fields, in order: V gene, D gene, clone size, J gene, CDR3 protein, CDR3 DNA. The D gene is left open where the match is weak. Some rows have no size entry. The others give once, few or many, or a class for an expanded clone.

V: TRBV2; D: TRBD1; size: -; J: TRBJ1-1; CDR3: CASSEGTGGAGAFF; DNA: TGTGCCAGCAGTGAAGGGACAGGGGGCGCGGGAGCTTTCTTT
V: TRBV7-6; D: TRBD2; size: -; J: TRBJ2-2; CDR3: CASSPGTSGTGELFF; DNA: TGTGCCAGCAGCCCAGGGACTAGCGGCACCGGGGAGCTGTTTTTT
V: TRBV7-2; D: TRBD2; size: -; J: TRBJ2-7; CDR3: CASSSGLAETYEQYF; DNA: TGTGCCAGCAGCTCGGGACTAGCGGAAACCTACGAGCAGTACTTC
V: TRBV7-8; D: TRBD1; size: -; J: TRBJ2-3; CDR3: CASSLTGTGGGADTQYF; DNA: TGTGCCAGCAGCTTAACCGGAACAGGGGGCGGTGCAGATACGCAGTATTTT
V: TRBV19; D: -; size: -; J: TRBJ1-2; CDR3: CASRPAFGTYYGYTF; DNA: TGTGCCAGTAGGCCAGCCTTTGGGACATATTATGGCTACACCTTC
V: TRBV15; D: TRBD2; size: -; J: TRBJ2-7; CDR3: CATSRDAGVAYEQYF; DNA: TGTGCCACCAGCAGAGATGCGGGAGTCGCCTACGAGCAGTACTTC
V: TRBV5-6; D: -; size: -; J: TRBJ2-7; CDR3: CASHSPGFSYEQYF; DNA: TGTGCCAGCCACAGCCCGGGGTTCTCCTACGAGCAGTACTTC
V: TRBV28; D: -; size: -; J: TRBJ2-6; CDR3: CASSSGQPFGANVLTF; DNA: TGTGCCAGCAGTTCTGGACAGCCCTTTGGGGCCAACGTCCTGACTTTC
V: TRBV6-6; D: -; size: -; J: TRBJ2-5; CDR3: CASRTGRGTQYF; DNA: TGTGCCAGCAGGACCGGGCGGGGGACCCAGTACTTC
V: TRBV27; D: -; size: -; J: TRBJ1-3; CDR3: CASSPKQGLFGNTIYF; DNA: TGTGCCAGCAGTCCTAAACAGGGACTATTTGGAAACACCATATATTTT
V: TRBV5-6; D: -; size: -; J: TRBJ2-3; CDR3: CASSPGIRGRRPDTQYF; DNA: TGTGCCAGCAGCCCGGGAATAAGGGGGAGAAGGCCAGATACGCAGTATTTT
V: TRBV7-2; D: TRBD1; size: -; J: TRBJ2-7; CDR3: CASSYDRGQIEQYF; DNA: TGTGCCAGCAGCTACGACAGGGGGCAAATCGAGCAGTACTTC
V: TRBV7-8; D: -; size: -; J: TRBJ1-1; CDR3: CASSLGGPEAFF; DNA: TGTGCCAGCAGCTTAGGGGGCCCTGAAGCTTTCTTT
V: TRBV5-1; D: TRBD1; size: once; J: TRBJ2-7; CDR3: CASSLGTGGFYEQYF; DNA: TGCGCCAGCAGCTTGGGGACAGGGGGTTTCTACGAGCAGTACTTC
V: TRBV2; D: -; size: -; J: TRBJ1-4; CDR3: CASSETGAPNEKLFF; DNA: TGTGCCAGCAGTGAAACTGGGGCTCCTAATGAAAAACTGTTTTTT
V: TRBV5-1; D: -; size: once; J: TRBJ2-2; CDR3: CASRPETGFSGELFF; DNA: TGCGCCAGCAGACCAGAAACAGGGTTTAGCGGGGAGCTGTTTTTT
V: TRBV5-8; D: -; size: -; J: TRBJ1-1; CDR3: CASSFSFGSENTEAFF; DNA: TGTGCCAGCAGCTTCTCCTTCGGGTCGGAGAACACTGAAGCTTTCTTT
V: TRBV7-2; D: TRBD2; size: -; J: TRBJ2-7; CDR3: CASSSLGTSGWGAYEQYF; DNA: TGTGCCAGCAGCTCGCTAGGGACTAGCGGTTGGGGGGCCTACGAGCAGTACTTC
V: TRBV7-2; D: -; size: -; J: TRBJ1-2; CDR3: CASSLEETSTGGYTF; DNA: TGTGCCAGCAGCTTAGAAGAGACCTCAACAGGGGGCTACACCTTC
V: TRBV4-2; D: -; size: -; J: TRBJ2-3; CDR3: CASSQDGMEGTDTQYF; DNA: TGTGCCAGCAGCCAAGACGGGATGGAAGGCACAGATACGCAGTATTTT
V: TRBV7-9; D: TRBD1; size: -; J: TRBJ1-4; CDR3: CASSAGTAFNEKLFF; DNA: TGTGCCAGCAGCGCGGGGACAGCGTTTAATGAAAAACTGTTTTTT
V: TRBV27; D: -; size: once; J: TRBJ1-3; CDR3: CASSFSLGNTIYF; DNA: TGTGCCAGCAGTTTTAGTCTAGGAAACACCATATATTTT
V: TRBV19; D: TRBD2; size: -; J: TRBJ2-2; CDR3: CASSIAGTSGSRRAGELFF; DNA: TGTGCCAGTAGTATAGCTGGGACTAGCGGGAGTCGAAGAGCCGGGGAGCTGTTTTTT
V: TRBV6-5; D: TRBD2; size: -; J: TRBJ2-7; CDR3: CASTHGGGQYF; DNA: TGTGCCAGCACTCACGGCGGGGGGCAGTACTTC
V: TRBV19; D: TRBD2; size: -; J: TRBJ2-5; CDR3: CASRGGLGETQYF; DNA: TGTGCCAGTAGGGGGGGACTAGGTGAGACCCAGTACTTC
V: TRBV2; D: TRBD1; size: -; J: TRBJ1-1; CDR3: CASRGTGLTEAFF; DNA: TGTGCCAGCCGTGGGACAGGACTTACTGAAGCTTTCTTT
V: TRBV12-5; D: -; size: -; J: TRBJ1-3; CDR3: CASGLVPSRTGSSGNTIYF; DNA: TGTGCTAGTGGTTTGGTCCCATCCCGAACGGGGAGCTCTGGAAACACCATATATTTT
V: TRBV5-5; D: -; size: -; J: TRBJ1-1; CDR3: CASSLGGLNTEAFF; DNA: TGTGCCAGCAGCTTGGGGGGGCTGAACACTGAAGCTTTCTTT
V: TRBV18; D: TRBD2; size: -; J: TRBJ2-7; CDR3: CASSPAGVNEQYF; DNA: TGTGCCAGCTCACCAGCGGGAGTAAACGAGCAGTACTTC
V: TRBV11-2; D: -; size: once; J: TRBJ2-7; CDR3: CASSPQTGGTYEQYF; DNA: TGTGCCAGCAGCCCCCAAACCGGCGGAACCTACGAGCAGTACTTC
V: TRBV28; D: TRBD2; size: -; J: TRBJ2-3; CDR3: CASRDGLAGSTDTQYF; DNA: TGTGCCAGCAGGGATGGCCTAGCGGGAAGCACAGATACGCAGTATTTT
V: TRBV28; D: TRBD1; size: -; J: TRBJ1-1; CDR3: CASSPTGPGTEAFF; DNA: TGTGCCAGCAGTCCGACAGGGCCGGGGACTGAAGCTTTCTTT
V: TRBV11-2; D: TRBD2; size: -; J: TRBJ2-1; CDR3: CASSFRASGRDEQFF; DNA: TGTGCCAGCAGCTTCAGGGCTAGCGGGAGAGATGAGCAGTTCTTC
V: TRBV30; D: -; size: -; J: TRBJ1-5; CDR3: CAWSRGRLVNQPQHF; DNA: TGTGCCTGGAGTAGGGGAAGGTTGGTCAATCAGCCCCAGCATTTT
V: TRBV28; D: -; size: -; J: TRBJ1-6; CDR3: CASSPGGGGSPLHF; DNA: TGTGCCAGCAGTCCCGGAGGAGGAGGATCACCCCTCCACTTT
V: TRBV14; D: -; size: -; J: TRBJ1-2; CDR3: CASSQQWRGGYTF; DNA: TGTGCCAGCAGCCAACAATGGAGGGGTGGCTACACCTTC
V: TRBV10-3; D: -; size: -; J: TRBJ1-4; CDR3: CAISESQGNAEKLFF; DNA: TGTGCCATCAGTGAGTCGCAGGGGAATGCTGAAAAACTGTTTTTT
V: TRBV30; D: TRBD1; size: -; J: TRBJ1-2; CDR3: CAWGLQGNYGYTF; DNA: TGTGCCTGGGGTCTACAGGGGAACTATGGCTACACCTTC
V: TRBV7-2; D: TRBD2; size: -; J: TRBJ2-7; CDR3: CASGGKAGLDEQYF; DNA: TGTGCCAGCGGGGGTAAAGCGGGACTAGACGAGCAGTACTTC
V: TRBV7-2; D: TRBD2; size: -; J: TRBJ2-7; CDR3: CASSLGSSGRWSYEQYF; DNA: TGTGCCAGCAGCTTAGGGTCTAGCGGGAGGTGGTCGTACGAGCAGTACTTC
V: TRBV7-9; D: TRBD1; size: few; J: TRBJ1-2; CDR3: CASSETGVGYTF; DNA: TGTGCCAGCAGCGAGACAGGGGTTGGCTACACCTTC
V: TRBV13; D: TRBD2; size: -; J: TRBJ2-5; CDR3: CASSFMTSQQETQYF; DNA: TGTGCCAGCAGCTTTATGACTAGCCAGCAAGAGACCCAGTACTTC
V: TRBV14; D: -; size: once; J: TRBJ1-6; CDR3: CASSHGGGNSPLHF; DNA: TGTGCCAGCAGCCATGGGGGGGGGAATTCACCCCTCCACTTT
V: TRBV28; D: -; size: once; J: TRBJ2-7; CDR3: CASSLFGTGIPNYEQYF; DNA: TGTGCCAGCAGTTTATTCGGTACAGGGATTCCGAACTACGAGCAGTACTTC
V: TRBV13; D: -; size: -; J: TRBJ1-1; CDR3: CASSGGRSHTEAFF; DNA: TGTGCCAGCAGCGGGGGCCGGAGTCACACTGAAGCTTTCTTT
V: TRBV19; D: TRBD2; size: -; J: TRBJ2-7; CDR3: CASSPIAGGPMGEQYF; DNA: TGTGCCAGTAGTCCGATAGCGGGAGGGCCTATGGGGGAGCAGTACTTC
V: TRBV9; D: TRBD2; size: -; J: TRBJ2-1; CDR3: CASSASGSYNEQFF; DNA: TGTGCCAGCAGCGCTAGCGGTTCCTACAATGAGCAGTTCTTC
V: TRBV7-2; D: TRBD2; size: -; J: TRBJ2-7; CDR3: CASSRTSGTYEQYF; DNA: TGTGCCAGCAGCCGCACTAGCGGGACCTACGAGCAGTACTTC